This T cell receptor (beta chain) was profiled in a study of regulatory T cells in long-lasting Graves disease. Findings of the study overall: Not thyroid tissue but only peripheral blood was studied. Patients with persistent disease showed a bias toward TRBV28, TRBJ1-2 and TRBJ2-5.

Germline V gives CDR1 SQVTM, CDR2 ANQGSEA. The trim removed 3 bases at V and 4 bases at J, leaving 6 bases unmatched. The CDR3 loop spans 16 amino acids. The sample's time point: newly diagnosed GD, antithyroid drugs for less than 3 months. With RNA extracted from PBMCs as input, the TCR library was made. This clonotype was picked up many times. What it recognizes is unknown. Arm-PCR with iRepertoire HTBI primers amplified the CDR3 regions for these TCR beta libraries. TCRdb redid the calling of the multiplex PCR reads with MiXCR, one entry per CDR3 protein. The data contain around 420,000 distinct CDR3 sequences, about 14% of them singletons.

The sequenced sample was peripheral blood mononuclear cells (PBMCs), obtained at new diagnosis, from a patient treated with antithyroid drugs. This sequence originates from a female donor with Graves disease. The chain recombines TRBV29-1 with TRBJ2-3, with 14 bases that match TRBD2. CDR3 loop: CSVDHPGLAGADTQYF. The CDR3 nucleotides are TGCAGCGTTGATCACCCGGGACTAGCGGGGGCAGATACGCAGTATTTT.